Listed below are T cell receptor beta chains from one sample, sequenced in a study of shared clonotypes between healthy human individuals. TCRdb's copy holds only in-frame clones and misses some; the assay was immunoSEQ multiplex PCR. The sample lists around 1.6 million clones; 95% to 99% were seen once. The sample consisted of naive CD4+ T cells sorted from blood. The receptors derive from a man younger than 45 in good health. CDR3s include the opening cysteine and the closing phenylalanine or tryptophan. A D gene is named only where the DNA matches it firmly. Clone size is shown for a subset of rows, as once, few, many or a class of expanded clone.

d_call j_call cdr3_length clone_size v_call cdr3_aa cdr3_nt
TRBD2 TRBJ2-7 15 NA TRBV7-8 CASSDLAGGPREQYF TGTGCCAGCAGCGACCTGGCGGGAGGGCCTCGGGAGCAGTACTTC
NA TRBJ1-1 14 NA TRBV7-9 CASSLNQGDTEAFF TGTGCCAGCAGCCTCAACCAGGGAGACACTGAAGCTTTCTTT
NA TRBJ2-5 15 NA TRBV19 CASSIDSTGQETQYF TGTGCCAGTAGTATAGATTCTACAGGACAAGAGACCCAGTACTTC
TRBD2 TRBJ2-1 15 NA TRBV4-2 CASGSPDGLAGEQFF TGTGCCAGCGGCTCCCCGGACGGACTAGCGGGTGAGCAGTTCTTC
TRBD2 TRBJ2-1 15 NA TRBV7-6 CASSLGTSRHNEQFF TGTGCCAGCAGCCTCGGGACTAGCAGGCACAATGAGCAGTTCTTC
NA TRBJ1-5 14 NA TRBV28 CASSLQQGNQPQHF TGTGCCAGCAGTCTCCAACAGGGAAATCAGCCCCAGCATTTT
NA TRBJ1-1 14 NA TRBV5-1 CASSLSGVNTEAFF TGCGCCAGCAGCTTGTCCGGGGTCAATACTGAAGCTTTCTTT
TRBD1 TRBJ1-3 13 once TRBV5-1 CASRGQGGNTIYF TGCGCCAGCAGGGGACAGGGTGGAAACACCATATATTTT
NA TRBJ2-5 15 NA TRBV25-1 CASSGNSQGLETQYF TGTGCCAGCAGTGGGAATTCACAGGGATTGGAGACCCAGTACTTC
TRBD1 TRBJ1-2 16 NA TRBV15 CATSRPDRGSDYGYTF TGTGCCACCAGCAGACCGGACAGGGGTTCGGACTATGGCTACACCTTC
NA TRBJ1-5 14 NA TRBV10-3 CAISDRNSNQPQHF TGTGCCATCAGTGACAGGAATAGCAATCAGCCCCAGCATTTT
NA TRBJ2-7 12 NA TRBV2 CASRGDADEQYF TGTGCCAGCAGAGGTGACGCGGACGAGCAGTACTTC
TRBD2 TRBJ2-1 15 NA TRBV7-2 CASSLRTSGSSEQFF TGTGCCAGCAGCTTGCGGACTAGCGGGAGCAGTGAGCAGTTCTTC
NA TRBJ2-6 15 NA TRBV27 CASSFRAGGANVLTF TGTGCCAGCAGTTTCAGGGCAGGTGGGGCCAACGTCCTGACTTTC
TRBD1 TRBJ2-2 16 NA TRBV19 CASSRGTGANTGELFF TGTGCCAGTAGTAGGGGGACAGGGGCGAACACCGGGGAGCTGTTTTTT
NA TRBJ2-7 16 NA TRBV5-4 CASSLARRGSTYEQYF TGTGCCAGCAGCTTGGCCCGACGGGGGTCAACCTACGAGCAGTACTTC
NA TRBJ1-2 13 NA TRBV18 CASSPQQNYGYTF TGTGCCAGCTCACCACAACAGAACTATGGCTACACCTTC
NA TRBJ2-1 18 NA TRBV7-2 CASSLEAGTATLYNEQFF TGTGCCAGCAGCTTGGAGGCGGGGACCGCCACACTCTACAATGAGCAGTTCTTC
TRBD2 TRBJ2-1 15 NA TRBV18 CASSDELAGVGEQFF TGTGCCAGCTCGGATGAACTAGCGGGAGTGGGCGAGCAGTTCTTC
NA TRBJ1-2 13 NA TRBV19 CASSIRTNYGYTF TGTGCCAGTAGTATTAGGACAAACTATGGCTACACCTTC
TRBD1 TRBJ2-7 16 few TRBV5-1 CASSLGQGAISYEQYF TGCGCCAGCAGCTTGGGGCAGGGGGCAATTTCCTACGAGCAGTACTTC
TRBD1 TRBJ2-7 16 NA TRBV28 CASRVYGQAASYEQYF TGTGCCAGCAGGGTCTACGGACAGGCGGCGTCCTACGAGCAGTACTTC
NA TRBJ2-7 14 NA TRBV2 CASSDQLARAEQYF TGTGCCAGCAGCGACCAACTAGCTCGGGCTGAGCAGTACTTC
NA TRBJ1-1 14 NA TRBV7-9 CASSLGGADTEAFF TGTGCCAGCAGCTTAGGGGGCGCGGACACTGAAGCTTTCTTT
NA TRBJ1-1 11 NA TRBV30 CAWRGGTEAFF TGTGCCTGGAGAGGGGGCACTGAAGCTTTCTTT
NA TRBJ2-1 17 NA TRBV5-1 CASSLAAGLSSYNEQFF TGCGCCAGCAGCTTGGCCGCGGGACTTAGCTCCTACAATGAGCAGTTCTTC
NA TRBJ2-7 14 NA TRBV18 CASSLTRDGYEQYF TGTGCCAGCTCACTTACTAGGGACGGCTACGAGCAGTACTTC
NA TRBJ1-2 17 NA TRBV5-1 CASSLGRAEAANYGYTF TGCGCCAGCAGCTTGGGACGGGCGGAAGCAGCTAACTATGGCTACACCTTC
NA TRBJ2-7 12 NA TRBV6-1 CASSIEGYEQYF TGTGCCAGCAGCATAGAGGGTTACGAGCAGTACTTC
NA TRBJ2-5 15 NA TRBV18 CASLPRGREKETQYF TGTGCCAGCTTACCACGGGGCCGGGAGAAAGAGACCCAGTACTTC
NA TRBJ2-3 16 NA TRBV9 CASSVALAGGRDTQYF TGTGCCAGCAGCGTAGCACTGGCAGGTGGTCGAGATACGCAGTATTTT
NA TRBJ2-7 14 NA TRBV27 CASRLTGPTYEQYF TGTGCCTCAAGGCTAACGGGACCCACCTACGAGCAGTACTTC
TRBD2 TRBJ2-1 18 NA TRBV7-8 CASSLSRSGTSGRREQFF TGTGCCAGCAGCTTATCACGATCCGGGACTAGCGGGAGGCGGGAGCAGTTCTTC